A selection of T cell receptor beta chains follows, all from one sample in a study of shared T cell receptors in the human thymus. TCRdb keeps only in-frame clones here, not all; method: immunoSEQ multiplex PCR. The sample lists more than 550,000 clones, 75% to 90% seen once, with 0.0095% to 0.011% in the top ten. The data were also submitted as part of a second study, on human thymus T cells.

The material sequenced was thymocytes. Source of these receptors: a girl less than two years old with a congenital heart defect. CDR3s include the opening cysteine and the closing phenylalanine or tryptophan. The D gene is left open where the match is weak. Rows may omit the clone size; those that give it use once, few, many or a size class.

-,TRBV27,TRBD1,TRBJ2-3,TGTGCCAGCAGTCCGGGACAGCCCTCAGATACGCAGTATTTT,CASSPGQPSDTQYF
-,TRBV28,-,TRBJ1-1,TGTGCCAGCAGTTTAATTGTATTTGATATACAGAACACTGAAGCTTTCTTT,CASSLIVFDIQNTEAFF
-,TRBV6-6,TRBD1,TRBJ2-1,TGTGCCAGCGTCCACCCGGGACAGTTTAACAATGAGCAGTTCTTC,CASVHPGQFNNEQFF
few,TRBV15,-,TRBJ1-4,TGTGCCACCAGCAGGGCCCGGGTCAGCGACTTTTATTTT,CATSRARVSDFYF
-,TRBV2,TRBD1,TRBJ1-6,TGTGCCAGCACCGGGACAGTTAGCTCCTATAATTCCCCCCTCCACTTT,CASTGTVSSYNSPLHF
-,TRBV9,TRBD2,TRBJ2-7,TGTGCCAGCAGCCCCCATCCGGGACTAGCTTCGTACGAGCAGTACTTC,CASSPHPGLASYEQYF
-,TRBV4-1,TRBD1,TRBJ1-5,TGCGCCAGCAGCCACACCCTGGGACAGCTGCTAAAGCCCCAGCATTTT,CASSHTLGQLLKPQHF
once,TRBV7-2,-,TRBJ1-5,TGTGCCAGCAGCTTAAGGAGGGGCCCTAATCAGCCCCAGCATTTT,CASSLRRGPNQPQHF
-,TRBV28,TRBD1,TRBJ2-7,TGTGCCAGCAGCGTTCCCCTCGAAGCCCCGGGACAGGGGCTGGAGTGGAACTACGAGCAGTACTTC,CASSVPLEAPGQGLEWNYEQYF
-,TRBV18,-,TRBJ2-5,TGTGCCAGCTCACCATTAACAGGGATGACCCAGTACTTC,CASSPLTGMTQYF
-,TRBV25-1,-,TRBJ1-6,TGTGCCAGCAGAGCGGGACGGTATTATAATTCACCCCTCCACTTT,CASRAGRYYNSPLHF
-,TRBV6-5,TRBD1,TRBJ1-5,TGTGCCACCGAAAACAGGGGCCGTGGCAATCAGCCCCAGCATTTT,CATENRGRGNQPQHF
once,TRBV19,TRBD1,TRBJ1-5,TGTGCCAGTACGGGCCGGACAGGAAAAAATCAGCCCCAGCATTTT,CASTGRTGKNQPQHF
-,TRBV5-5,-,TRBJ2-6,TGTGCCAGCAGCTTGACGGGGAACTCTGGGGCCAACGTCCTGACTTTC,CASSLTGNSGANVLTF
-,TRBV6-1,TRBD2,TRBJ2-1,TGTGCCAGCAGTGAATCTACTAGCGGGGGGCGGAGTAATGAGCAGTTCTTC,CASSESTSGGRSNEQFF
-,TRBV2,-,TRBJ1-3,TGTGCCAGCCACGGGGGGGTTCGGAACAGGCGAGGTGGAAACACCATATATTTT,CASHGGVRNRRGGNTIYF
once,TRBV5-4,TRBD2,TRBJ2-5,TGTGCCAGCAGCGGGAGCGGGGGGGAGACCCAGTACTTC,CASSGSGGETQYF
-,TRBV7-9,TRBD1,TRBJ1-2,TGTGCCAGCAGCCGAGATAACCTAGGGACAGTGGATGGGGCTGGCTACACCTTC,CASSRDNLGTVDGAGYTF
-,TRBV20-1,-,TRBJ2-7,TGCAGTGCCACCGATCTATCTGGGCAGTACTTC,CSATDLSGQYF
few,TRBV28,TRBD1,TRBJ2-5,TGTGCCAGCAGTGGGTCGGACAGGGGGATTCAAGAGACCCAGTACTTC,CASSGSDRGIQETQYF
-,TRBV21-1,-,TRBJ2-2,TGTGCCAGCAGTAGCAAGCGAGTTAACACCGGGGAGCTGTTTTTT,CASSSKRVNTGELFF
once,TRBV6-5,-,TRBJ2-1,TGTGCCAGCAGTTACTCCTACAGAGATAATGAGCAGTTCTTC,CASSYSYRDNEQFF
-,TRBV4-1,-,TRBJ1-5,TGCGCCAGCAGCCAAGATATGCCAGGTTCCTTCAATCAGCCCCAGCATTTT,CASSQDMPGSFNQPQHF
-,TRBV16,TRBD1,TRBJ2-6,TGTGCCAGCAGCGGACAGGGGGCGTCCACGGGGGCCAACGTCCTGACTTTC,CASSGQGASTGANVLTF
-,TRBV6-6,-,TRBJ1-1,TGTGCCAGTTGGAGGCGGGCAGGCCCTAGCACTGAAGCTTTCTTT,CASWRRAGPSTEAFF
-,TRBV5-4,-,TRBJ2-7,TGTGCCAGCAGCCTCGAGGGGGTTCGACCCTACGAGCAGTACTTC,CASSLEGVRPYEQYF
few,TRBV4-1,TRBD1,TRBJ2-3,TGCGCCAGCAGCCCTCCCGACAGGGTTTACGGAGATACGCAGTATTTT,CASSPPDRVYGDTQYF
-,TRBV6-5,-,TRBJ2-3,TGTGCCAGCAGCGGCGGGCTACGCACAGATACGCAGTATTTT,CASSGGLRTDTQYF